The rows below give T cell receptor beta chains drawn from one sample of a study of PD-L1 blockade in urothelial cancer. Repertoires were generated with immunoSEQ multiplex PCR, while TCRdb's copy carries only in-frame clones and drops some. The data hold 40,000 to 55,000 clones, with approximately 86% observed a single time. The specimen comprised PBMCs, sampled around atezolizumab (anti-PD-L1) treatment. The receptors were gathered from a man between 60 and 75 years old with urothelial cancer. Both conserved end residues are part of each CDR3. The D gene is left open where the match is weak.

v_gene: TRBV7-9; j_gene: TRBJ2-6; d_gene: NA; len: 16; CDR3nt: TGTGCCAGCAGGGCGGAGGATTCCTCTGGGGCCAACGTCCTGACTTTC; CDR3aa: CASRAEDSSGANVLTF
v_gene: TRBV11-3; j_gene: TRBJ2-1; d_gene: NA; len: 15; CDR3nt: TGTGCCAGCGGACTTCGGGCGGGGCCCTACAATGAGCAGTTCTTC; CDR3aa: CASGLRAGPYNEQFF
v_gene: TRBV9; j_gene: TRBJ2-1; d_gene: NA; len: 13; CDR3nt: TGTGCCAGCAGCGTAGCTCAAAGGGGAGGGCAGTTCTTC; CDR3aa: CASSVAQRGGQFF
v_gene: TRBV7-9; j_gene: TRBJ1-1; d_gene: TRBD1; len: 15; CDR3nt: TGTGCCAGCAGCGAACAAGGGACAGTTAGGTCCGAAGCTTTCTTT; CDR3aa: CASSEQGTVRSEAFF
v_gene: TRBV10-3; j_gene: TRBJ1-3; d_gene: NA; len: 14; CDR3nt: TGTGCCATCAGTAGGGGTATCTCTGGAAACACCATATATTTT; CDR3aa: CAISRGISGNTIYF
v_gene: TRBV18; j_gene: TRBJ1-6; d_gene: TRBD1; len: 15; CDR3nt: TGTGCCAGCTCCAAAGAGGGGGCAGGGAATTCACCCCTCCACTTT; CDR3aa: CASSKEGAGNSPLHF
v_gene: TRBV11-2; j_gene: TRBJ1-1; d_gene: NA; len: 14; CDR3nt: TGTGCCAGCAGCTGGGAGTTGTGGGGTACTGAAGCTTTCTTT; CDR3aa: CASSWELWGTEAFF
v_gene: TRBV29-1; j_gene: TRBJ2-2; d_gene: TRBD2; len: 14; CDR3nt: TGCAGCGTTGTTAGGGCGGGAGGCACCGGGGAGCTGTTTTTT; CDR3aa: CSVVRAGGTGELFF
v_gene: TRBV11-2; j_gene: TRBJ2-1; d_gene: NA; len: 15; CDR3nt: TGTGCCAGCAGCTTAGAATTCTTTCGGGGAGTTGAGCAGTTCTTC; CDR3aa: CASSLEFFRGVEQFF
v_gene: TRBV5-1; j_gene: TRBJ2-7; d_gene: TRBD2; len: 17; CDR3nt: TGCGCCAGCAGCTTGGGGCTAGCGGGGTTTTTCTCCTACGAGCAGTACTTC; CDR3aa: CASSLGLAGFFSYEQYF
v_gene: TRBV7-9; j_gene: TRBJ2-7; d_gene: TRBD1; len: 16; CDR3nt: TGTGCCAGCAGCTTATTAAGGGGACAGGGGGACCACGAGCAGTACTTC; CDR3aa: CASSLLRGQGDHEQYF